These T cell receptor beta chains were read from a single sample in a study of shared clonotypes between healthy human individuals. Repertoires were generated with immunoSEQ multiplex PCR, while TCRdb's copy carries only in-frame clones and drops some. In the table there are 2 million to 2.5 million clones, under 97% of which are singletons. Material: naive CD4+ T cells sorted from blood. The receptors originated from a man aged 18 to 29 in good health. Each CDR3 is given with its conserved first and last residue. The D gene is left open where the match is weak.

d_call: -
cdr3_length: 17
j_call: TRBJ2-4
v_call: TRBV25-1
cdr3_aa: CASSESTLTGAKNIQYF
cdr3_nt: TGTGCCAGCAGTGAATCGACCCTCACAGGGGCCAAAAACATTCAGTACTTC

d_call: TRBD1
cdr3_length: 15
j_call: TRBJ1-6
v_call: TRBV19
cdr3_aa: CASSTGQVNNSPLHF
cdr3_nt: TGTGCCAGTAGTACCGGACAGGTGAACAATTCACCCCTCCACTTT

d_call: -
cdr3_length: 15
j_call: TRBJ1-5
v_call: TRBV6-1
cdr3_aa: CASSENGRSNQPQHF
cdr3_nt: TGTGCCAGCAGTGAAAACGGACGGAGCAATCAGCCCCAGCATTTT

d_call: TRBD2
cdr3_length: 15
j_call: TRBJ2-5
v_call: TRBV10-3
cdr3_aa: CAIRTSGGAQETQYF
cdr3_nt: TGTGCCATCAGAACTAGCGGGGGGGCTCAAGAGACCCAGTACTTC

d_call: -
cdr3_length: 13
j_call: TRBJ2-5
v_call: TRBV7-9
cdr3_aa: CASSPGHQATQYF
cdr3_nt: TGTGCCAGCAGCCCGGGACACCAGGCGACCCAGTACTTC

d_call: -
cdr3_length: 14
j_call: TRBJ1-3
v_call: TRBV18
cdr3_aa: CASSPEGSGNTIYF
cdr3_nt: TGTGCCAGCTCACCGGAGGGGTCTGGAAACACCATATATTTT

d_call: -
cdr3_length: 14
j_call: TRBJ1-6
v_call: TRBV2
cdr3_aa: CASSKQGAISPLHF
cdr3_nt: TGTGCCAGCAGTAAACAGGGAGCAATCTCACCCCTCCACTTT

d_call: TRBD2
cdr3_length: 14
j_call: TRBJ2-3
v_call: TRBV10-1
cdr3_aa: CASSLGGDKDTQYF
cdr3_nt: TGCGCCAGCAGCCTGGGAGGGGATAAAGATACGCAGTATTTT

d_call: -
cdr3_length: 15
j_call: TRBJ2-5
v_call: TRBV15
cdr3_aa: CATSRDFWALETQYF
cdr3_nt: TGTGCCACCAGCAGAGATTTTTGGGCGCTGGAGACCCAGTACTTC

d_call: TRBD2
cdr3_length: 18
j_call: TRBJ2-1
v_call: TRBV10-2
cdr3_aa: CATTRVGLAPPRGNEQFF
cdr3_nt: TGCGCCACTACGAGGGTGGGACTAGCTCCCCCTCGGGGGAATGAGCAGTTCTTC

d_call: TRBD1
cdr3_length: 15
j_call: TRBJ2-7
v_call: TRBV4-1
cdr3_aa: CASSRGQGPSYEQYF
cdr3_nt: TGCGCCAGCAGCCGGGGACAGGGACCCTCCTACGAGCAGTACTTC

d_call: -
cdr3_length: 12
j_call: TRBJ2-7
v_call: TRBV11-1
cdr3_aa: CASSLDRDEQYF
cdr3_nt: TGTGCCAGCAGCTTAGATAGAGACGAGCAGTACTTC

d_call: -
cdr3_length: 15
j_call: TRBJ2-7
v_call: TRBV6-1
cdr3_aa: CASSPRGRLFYEQYF
cdr3_nt: TGTGCCAGCAGTCCTCGGGGCAGGTTATTCTACGAGCAGTACTTC

d_call: -
cdr3_length: 11
j_call: TRBJ2-1
v_call: TRBV28
cdr3_aa: CASTSRYEQFF
cdr3_nt: TGTGCCAGCACCTCACGGTATGAGCAGTTCTTC

d_call: -
cdr3_length: 14
j_call: TRBJ2-3
v_call: TRBV4-1
cdr3_aa: CASSQVTGSDTQYF
cdr3_nt: TGCGCCAGCAGCCAAGTAACAGGATCAGATACGCAGTATTTT

d_call: TRBD1
cdr3_length: 15
j_call: TRBJ1-5
v_call: TRBV6-1
cdr3_aa: CASSEGGGLNQPQHF
cdr3_nt: TGTGCCAGCAGTGAAGGAGGGGGCTTAAATCAGCCCCAGCATTTT

d_call: -
cdr3_length: 18
j_call: TRBJ2-6
v_call: TRBV5-1
cdr3_aa: CASSFEGAKPSGANVLTF
cdr3_nt: TGCGCCAGCAGCTTTGAGGGCGCTAAACCCTCTGGGGCCAACGTCCTGACTTTC